This TCR beta chain was recovered during a study of Tregs in tolerant kidney transplant recipients. The V and J ends lost 0 bases and 3 bases respectively, with 12 bases between them. The CDR3 length is 16 residues. In germline, CDR1 is KGHSH, CDR2 LQKENI. The table came from immunoSEQ multiplex PCR; TCRdb's copy has only in-frame clones and leaves some out. Found here are around 86,000 clones, 91% of them singletons; the top ten hold around 1.4%. Recipients received nonmyeloablative bone marrow transplants from related graft donors, with transient mixed chimerism. Unstimulated regulatory T cells (CD4+CD25+CD127-), CD4+CD25- non-regulatory cells, CD4 and CD8 cells were FACS-sorted from thawed PBMCs.

The chain employs TRBV18 and TRBJ2-1; tentatively, D is TRBD1 (5 bases). This receptor was obtained from a human patient who received a combined kidney and bone marrow transplant. Some T cells may arise from the graft donor. The sequences come from CD4+ T cells from blood (PBMCs), collected 24 months after the transplant. Here the CDR3 reads CASSPPGQGIYNEQFF. The CDR3 DNA is TGTGCCAGCTCACCACCGGGGCAGGGTATCTACAATGAGCAGTTCTTC.